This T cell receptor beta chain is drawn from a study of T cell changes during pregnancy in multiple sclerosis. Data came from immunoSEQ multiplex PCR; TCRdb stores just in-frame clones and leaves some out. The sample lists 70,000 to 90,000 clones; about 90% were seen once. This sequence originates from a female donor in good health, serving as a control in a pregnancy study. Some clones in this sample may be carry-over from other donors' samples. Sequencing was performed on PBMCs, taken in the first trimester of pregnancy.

CDR3 DNA sequence: TGTGCCAGCAGCTTGAGGCGGGAGGGCCTCTTCTTC. Its translation is CASSLRREGLFF. J is TRBJ2-1 and V is TRBV5-6, with 9 bases identical to TRBD2. Trimming removed 1 base from V and 16 bases from J; junction bases left unmatched: 6. The germline CDR1 and CDR2 sequences are SGHDT and YYEEEE. The CDR3 runs to 12 residues.